Detailed here is one T cell receptor beta chain. Clones were sequenced by immunoSEQ multiplex PCR, and TCRdb holds only the in-frame ones, with some missing. The table has approximately 230,000 clones, approximately 84% seen once; the top ten hold approximately 16%. The data stem from a study of blood T cell repertoires in COVID-19. CDR1 is SNHLY and CDR2 is FYNNEI in the germline V gene. The V and J ends lost 4 bases and 10 bases respectively, with 13 bases between them. The CDR3 sequence is 12 residues long. The material sequenced was PBMCs or T cells enriched from blood (not recorded which). The origin of this receptor is a middle-aged man who had recovered from COVID-19. The rearrangement uses TRBV2 and TRBJ1-1, with D possibly being TRBD1 (6 bases). As DNA, the CDR3 is TGTGCCAGCAGTGTTCTGAACAGGGCAGCTTTCTTT. Its protein is CASSVLNRAAFF. The full variable domain, rest sourced from reference TRBV2 and TRBJ1-1, is EPEVTQTPSHQVTQMGQEVILRCVPISNHLYFYWYRQILGQKVEFLVSFYNNEISEKSEIFDDQFSVERPDGSNFTLKIRSTKLEDSAMYFCASSVLNRAAFFGQGTRLTVV.